The 11 T cell receptor beta chains listed next were all sequenced from one sample in a study of CD8 T cells in Susac syndrome. The RNA input was roughly 0.45 to 1 ug, and it was reverse transcribed with random hexamers. Each CDR3 protein is one row after TCRdb ran MiXCR on the immunoSEQ multiplex PCR reads. This sample has under 200,000 distinct CDR3 sequences, with roughly 90% found just once. The specimen was CD4+ T cells from PBMCs. These receptors were obtained from a human donor with Susac syndrome.

CDR3 loop: CATSDTGQMLFF. Here the CDR3 DNA reads TGTGCCACCAGTGACACGGGACAGATGCTGTTTTTT. The genes are TRBV24-1 and TRBJ1-4, with 7 bases matching TRBD1. The CDR3 spans 12 residues. V lost 4 bases to trimming and J lost 14 bases; unmatched junction nucleotides: 6. Looked up from germline, CDR1 is KGHDR and CDR2 is SFDVKD.

The V call is TRBV2, the J call TRBJ2-3; D perhaps matches TRBD1 (7 bases). V was cut by 8 bases and J by 3 bases, with 18 bases left in between. The CDR3 covers 15 residues. Germline CDR1 and CDR2: SNHLY and FYNNEI. The DNA for the CDR3 is TGTGCCAGCGGACTACAGGGGCAGGGTACAGATACGCAGTATTTT. It yields the protein CASGLQGQGTDTQYF. Using reference TRBV2 and TRBJ2-3 for the parts outside the CDR3, the full variable domain is EPEVTQTPSHQVTQMGQEVILRCVPISNHLYFYWYRQILGQKVEFLVSFYNNEISEKSEIFDDQFSVERPDGSNFTLKIRSTKLEDSAMYFCASGLQGQGTDTQYFGPGTRLTVL.

The V and J genes are TRBV2 and TRBJ2-3; a possible D gene is TRBD1 (6 bases). This CDR3 contains 14 residues. The V end was cut by 5 bases, the J end by 5 bases, with 14 bases between. Germline CDR1 is SNHLY and CDR2 is FYNNEI. DNA of the CDR3: TGTGCCAGCAGTTGGGTTGGACAGCAAGATACGCAGTATTTT. Its protein product is CASSWVGQQDTQYF.

The gene calls are TRBV15 and TRBJ2-5; D perhaps matches TRBD1 (6 bases). From germline, CDR1 is LNHNV and CDR2 YYDKDF (reference sequence). The CDR3 length is 14 residues. The V and J ends lost 0 bases and 2 bases respectively, with 7 bases between them. In DNA, the CDR3 is TGTGCCACCAGCAGAGACAGGGGTCAAGAGACCCAGTACTTC. Amino acid sequence: CATSRDRGQETQYF. Combining the CDR3 with reference TRBV15 and TRBJ2-5 gives the whole variable domain DAMVIQNPRYQVTQFGKPVTLSCSQTLNHNVMYWYQQKSSQAPKLLFHYYDKDFNNEADTPDNFQSRRPNTSFCFLDIRSPGLGDTAMYLCATSRDRGQETQYFGPGTRLLVL.

Here the CDR3 DNA reads TGTGCCAGCAGTGCCGGGACAGGGGTCCCCCTCCACTTT. Protein sequence: CASSAGTGVPLHF. The chain joins TRBV6-4 to TRBJ1-6; 10 bases map to TRBD1. Germline assignment: CDR1 MRHNA and CDR2 SNTAGT. J was trimmed by 13 bases and V by 4 bases; bases with no gene match: 4. CDR3 length: 13 amino acids.

The table lists this clonotype with a few counts. The chain links TRBV24-1 to TRBJ2-3, with 7 bases lining up with TRBD1. With V trimmed by 3 bases and J by 2 bases, 4 bases remained unmatched. The V gene's germline CDR1 is KGHDR and CDR2 SFDVKD. The CDR3 runs 15 residues. CDR3 protein: CATSDPGQSTDTQYF. Here the CDR3 DNA reads TGTGCCACCAGTGATCCGGGACAGTCCACAGATACGCAGTATTTT.

The chain carries TRBV3-1 and TRBJ2-7; a possible D gene is TRBD2 (5 bases). The CDR3 runs to 14 residues. CDR1 LGHDT and CDR2 YNNKEL come from the germline V gene (reference sequence). V was shortened by 3 bases and J by 1 base, with 10 bases between the two germline ends. As DNA, the CDR3 is TGTGCCAGCAGCCACACCGAGCGGTCCTACGAGCAGTACTTC. Translation gives CASSHTERSYEQYF.

The chain carries TRBV13 and TRBJ1-2; possible D gene TRBD1, 5 bases. The CDR3 loop spans 15 amino acids. In germline, CDR1 is PRHDT, CDR2 FYEKMQ (reference sequence). V was trimmed by 5 bases and J by 5 bases, leaving 18 bases between them. DNA for the CDR3: TGTGCCAGCAGCCGTACCACCGGGACCACGTATGGCTACACCTTC. As protein: CASSRTTGTTYGYTF.

V is TRBV30 and J is TRBJ1-2; D is possibly TRBD1 (5 bases). V was shortened by 0 bases and J by 9 bases, with 8 bases between the two germline ends. The CDR3 length is 11 residues. Germline assignment: CDR1 GTSNPN and CDR2 SVGIG (reference sequence). CDR3 sequence: CAWSVGGRYTF. The CDR3 DNA reads as TGTGCCTGGAGTGTCGGGGGACGCTACACCTTC.

This clonotype has only one observation. The chain combines TRBV29-1 with TRBJ2-5, with 8 bases lining up with TRBD2. Losses at the gene ends were 8 bases for V and 3 bases for J; bases not matched to a gene: 8. CDR1 SQVTM and CDR2 ANQGSEA come from the germline V gene. This CDR3 comprises 13 residues. CDR3 region: CSTRGGGEETQYF. In DNA, the CDR3 is TGCAGCACCCGGGGGGGTGGGGAAGAGACCCAGTACTTC.

The V and J genes are TRBV24-1 and TRBJ2-3; weak D call: TRBD2 (6 bases). V gave up 4 bases and J gave up 2 bases, with 9 bases separating them. Germline CDR1 is KGHDR and CDR2 is SFDVKD. The CDR3 runs 14 residues. CDR3: CATSEGGATDTQYF. Here the CDR3 DNA reads TGTGCCACCAGTGAAGGAGGGGCCACAGATACGCAGTATTTT.